The 7 T cell receptor beta chains reported below all come from one sample, sequenced in a study of cytomegalovirus exposure and HLA in healthy donors. 60 Vbeta and 13 Jbeta primers were used in PCR. Generated by immunoSEQ multiplex PCR, the TCRdb table keeps only in-frame clones and is missing some. The sample has about 160,000 clones, roughly 80% seen once. Sequences were obtained from PBMCs. The receptor set was obtained from a male donor in good health and CMV-seropositive.

The rearrangement links TRBV7-8 to TRBJ2-3, with TRBD2 identical over 7 bases. CDR1 and CDR2 from the germline V gene are SGHVS and FQNEAQ. CDR3 size: 15 residues. The V gene end was trimmed by 5 bases and the J gene end by 7 bases; junction bases not matched to a gene: 12. The CDR3 sequence is CASSQRRESTHTQYF. The CDR3 DNA reads TGTGCCAGCAGCCAGCGGCGGGAGTCTACGCATACGCAGTATTTT.

The chain couples TRBV7-3 to TRBJ1-2; possible D gene TRBD1, 5 bases. The V gene's germline CDR1 is SGHTA and CDR2 FQGTGA. The CDR3 is 16 residues long. Trimming removed 0 bases from V and 3 bases from J, with 14 bases in between. CDR3 sequence (DNA): TGTGCCAGCAGCTTAACGGGCTCTCAGGGTGACTATGGCTACACCTTC. Translated, it gives CASSLTGSQGDYGYTF.

The J gene is TRBJ2-1, the V gene TRBV15, with a weak D call TRBD2 (5 bases). CDR1 and CDR2 (germline): LNHNV, YYDKDF (reference sequence). V was clipped by 0 bases and J by 3 bases, with 12 bases between them. This CDR3 is 16 amino acids long. This chain's CDR3 is CATSRERRGSYNEQFF. The CDR3 coding sequence is TGTGCCACCAGCAGAGAGCGTAGAGGGAGCTACAATGAGCAGTTCTTC. The complete variable domain, with remaining parts taken from reference TRBV15 and TRBJ2-1, reads DAMVIQNPRYQVTQFGKPVTLSCSQTLNHNVMYWYQQKSSQAPKLLFHYYDKDFNNEADTPDNFQSRRPNTSFCFLDIRSPGLGDTAMYLCATSRERRGSYNEQFFGPGTRLTVL.

This chain joins TRBV5-6 and TRBJ2-3; TRBD1 matches at 7 bases. V shed 3 bases and J 6 bases; nucleotides not matched to a gene: 10. Looked up from germline, CDR1 is SGHDT and CDR2 is YYEEEE. The CDR3 is 15 amino acids. The CDR3 DNA follows: TGTGCCAGCAGCTCGGGGACAGACCCCGGGGATACGCAGTATTTT. Its protein product is CASSSGTDPGDTQYF.

The chain recombines TRBV5-1 with TRBJ2-7; 7 bases match TRBD1. This CDR3 comprises 14 residues. V dropped 5 bases and J dropped 0; count of bases not matched to a gene: 5. CDR1 is SGHRS and CDR2 is YFSETQ in the germline V gene. The CDR3 DNA reads TGCGCCAGCAGGCAAGGGGGCAGCTCCTACGAGCAGTACTTC. The encoded protein is CASRQGGSSYEQYF.

The chain is built from TRBV18 and TRBJ1-1, with 7 nucleotides matching TRBD1. This CDR3 region has 13 residues. Germline-derived CDR1 and CDR2 are KGHSH and LQKENI. The ends lost 6 bases at V and 2 bases at J; junction bases unmatched: 3. The CDR3 here is CASSRTGNTEAFF. CDR3 nucleotides: TGTGCCAGCTCGCGGACAGGTAACACTGAAGCTTTCTTT.

J is TRBJ2-7 and V is TRBV5-1; 12 nucleotides align to TRBD2. From germline, CDR1 is SGHRS and CDR2 YFSETQ. This CDR3 has 20 amino acids. J lost 1 base, V lost 4 bases, and 18 bases had no gene match. DNA for the CDR3: TGCGCCAGCAGCAAGGCGACTAGCGGGGGTCTCGCCTTCGTATCCTACGAGCAGTACTTC. This encodes CASSKATSGGLAFVSYEQYF.